The present T cell receptor (beta chain) was sequenced within a study of blood T cell repertoires in COVID-19. Clones were sequenced by immunoSEQ multiplex PCR, and TCRdb holds only the in-frame ones, with some missing. The sample lists roughly 160,000 clones, less than 85% occurring once. CDR1 and CDR2 (germline): SGHRS, YFSETQ. There are 12 residues in the CDR3. Trimming removed 4 bases at V and 6 bases at J, with 9 bases between. The material sequenced was PBMCs or T cells enriched from blood (not recorded which). The V call is TRBV5-1, the J call TRBJ2-3; D not resolved. The sequence came from a man between 60 and 75 years old who had recovered from COVID-19. The CDR3 nucleotides are TGCGCCAGCAGCCCGTACTCGGATACGCAGTATTTT. This codes for CASSPYSDTQYF.